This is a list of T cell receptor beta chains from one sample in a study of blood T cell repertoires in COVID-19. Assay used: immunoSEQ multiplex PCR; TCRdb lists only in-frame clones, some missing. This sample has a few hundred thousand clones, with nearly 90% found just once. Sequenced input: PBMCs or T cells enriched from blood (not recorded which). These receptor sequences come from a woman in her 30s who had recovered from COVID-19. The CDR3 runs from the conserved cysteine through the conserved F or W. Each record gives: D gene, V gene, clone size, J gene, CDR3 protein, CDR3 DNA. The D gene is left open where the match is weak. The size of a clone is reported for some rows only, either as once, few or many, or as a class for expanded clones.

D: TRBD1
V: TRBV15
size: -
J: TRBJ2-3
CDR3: CATSREGQGRTDTQYF
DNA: TGTGCCACCAGCAGAGAGGGACAGGGGCGCACAGATACGCAGTATTTT

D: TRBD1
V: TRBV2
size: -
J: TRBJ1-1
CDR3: CASSVQGALGEAFF
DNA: TGTGCCAGCAGTGTGCAGGGGGCATTAGGTGAAGCTTTCTTT

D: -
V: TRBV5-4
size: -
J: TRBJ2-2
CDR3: CASSDELHGELFF
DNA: TGTGCCAGCAGCGATGAGTTGCACGGGGAGCTGTTTTTT

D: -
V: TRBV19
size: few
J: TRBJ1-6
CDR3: CASSITTGNSPLHF
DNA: TGTGCCAGTAGTATAACGACGGGTAATTCACCCCTCCACTTT

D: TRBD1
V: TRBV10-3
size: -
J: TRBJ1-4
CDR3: CAISPGTGSEKLFF
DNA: TGTGCCATCAGCCCAGGGACAGGGAGTGAAAAACTGTTTTTT

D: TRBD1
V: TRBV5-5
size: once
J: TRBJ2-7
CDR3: CASSLQGASNEQYF
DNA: TGTGCCAGCAGCTTACAGGGGGCTTCTAACGAGCAGTACTTC

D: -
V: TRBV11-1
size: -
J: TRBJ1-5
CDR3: CASSLGLGQPQHF
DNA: TGTGCCAGCAGCTTAGGCCTAGGTCAGCCCCAGCATTTT

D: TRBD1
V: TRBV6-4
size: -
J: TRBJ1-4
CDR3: CASSYRGGTNEKLFF
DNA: TGTGCCAGCAGTTACAGGGGCGGGACTAATGAAAAACTGTTTTTT

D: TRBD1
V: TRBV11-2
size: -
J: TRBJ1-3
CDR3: CASSLTGGGNTIYF
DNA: TGTGCCAGCAGCTTGACAGGGGGTGGAAACACCATATATTTT

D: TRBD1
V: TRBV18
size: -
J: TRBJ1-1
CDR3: CASSPFEGAAEAFF
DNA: TGTGCCAGCTCACCGTTCGAGGGGGCCGCTGAAGCTTTCTTT

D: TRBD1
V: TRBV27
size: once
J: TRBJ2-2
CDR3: CASSVTGVPGELFF
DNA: TGTGCCAGCAGTGTCACAGGGGTCCCCGGGGAGCTGTTTTTT

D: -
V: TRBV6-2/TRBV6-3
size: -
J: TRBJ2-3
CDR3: CASSLGLFESTDTQYF
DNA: TGTGCCAGCAGTCTCGGACTCTTTGAAAGCACAGATACGCAGTATTTT

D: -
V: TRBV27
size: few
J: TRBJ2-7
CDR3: CASSLFLADEQYF
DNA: TGTGCCAGCAGTTTATTTTTGGCGGACGAGCAGTACTTC

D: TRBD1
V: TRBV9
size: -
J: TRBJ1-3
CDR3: CASSVAGQGTVLSGNTIYF
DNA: TGTGCCAGCAGCGTAGCGGGACAGGGTACTGTATTATCGGGAAACACCATATATTTT

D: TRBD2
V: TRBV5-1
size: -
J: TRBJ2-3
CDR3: CASSFGKRDTDTQYF
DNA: TGCGCCAGCAGCTTCGGGAAGCGGGACACAGATACGCAGTATTTT

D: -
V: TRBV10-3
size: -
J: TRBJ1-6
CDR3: CAISVQTNSPLHF
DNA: TGTGCCATCAGTGTACAGACCAATTCACCCCTCCACTTT